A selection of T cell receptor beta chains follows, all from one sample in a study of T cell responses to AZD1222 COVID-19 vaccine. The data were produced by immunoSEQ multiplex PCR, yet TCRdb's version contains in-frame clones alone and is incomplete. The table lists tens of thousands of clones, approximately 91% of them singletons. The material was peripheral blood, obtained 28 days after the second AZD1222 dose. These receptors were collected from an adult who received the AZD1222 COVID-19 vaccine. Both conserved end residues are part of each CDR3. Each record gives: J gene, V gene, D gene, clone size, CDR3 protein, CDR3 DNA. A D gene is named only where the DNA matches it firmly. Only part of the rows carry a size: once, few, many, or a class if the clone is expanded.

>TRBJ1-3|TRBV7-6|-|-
CASSLGEASGNTIYF
TGTGCCAGCAGCTTAGGCGAGGCTTCTGGAAACACCATATATTTT
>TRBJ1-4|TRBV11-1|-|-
CASSLSGNEKLFF
TGTGCCAGCAGCTTGTCCGGTAATGAAAAACTGTTTTTT
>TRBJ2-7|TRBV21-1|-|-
CASSKGGPRDYEQYF
TGTGCCAGCAGCAAAGGTGGGCCCCGGGACTACGAGCAGTACTTC
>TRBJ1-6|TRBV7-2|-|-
CASSPRGHDNSPLHF
TGTGCCAGCAGCCCCCGGGGACACGATAATTCACCCCTCCACTTT
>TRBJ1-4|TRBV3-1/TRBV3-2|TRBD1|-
CASSRTGTNEKLFF
TGTGCCAGCAGTCGGACAGGGACTAATGAAAAACTGTTTTTT
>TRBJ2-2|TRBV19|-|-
CASSISGGRGTGELFF
TGTGCCAGTAGTATTTCCGGGGGCCGTGGCACCGGGGAGCTGTTTTTT
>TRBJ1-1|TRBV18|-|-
CASSLNEGKGDTEAFF
TGTGCCAGCTCCCTTAACGAAGGGAAAGGAGACACTGAAGCTTTCTTT
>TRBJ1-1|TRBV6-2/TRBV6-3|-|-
CASSHRVNTEAFF
TGTGCCAGCAGCCACAGGGTGAACACTGAAGCTTTCTTT
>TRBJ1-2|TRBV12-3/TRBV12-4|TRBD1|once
CASSKQGISGYTF
TGTGCCAGCAGCAAACAGGGGATCTCTGGCTACACCTTC
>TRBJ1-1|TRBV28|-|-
CASRGGAGSREAFF
TGTGCCAGCCGGGGGGGAGCCGGATCACGTGAAGCTTTCTTT
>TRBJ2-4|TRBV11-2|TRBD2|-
CASSPTRLAGDVNIQYF
TGTGCCAGCAGCCCTACCCGACTAGCGGGAGACGTAAACATTCAGTACTTC
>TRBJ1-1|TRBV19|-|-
CASGRDGNRNTEAFF
TGTGCCAGTGGGAGGGACGGGAACCGGAACACTGAAGCTTTCTTT
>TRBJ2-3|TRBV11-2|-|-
CASSLGGDKKAAEYF
TGTGCCAGCAGCTTAGGTGGGGACAAAAAAGCCGCGGAGTATTTT
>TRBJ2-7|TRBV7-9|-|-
CASSLSGGVEQYF
TGTGCCAGCAGCTTATCAGGCGGAGTTGAGCAGTACTTC
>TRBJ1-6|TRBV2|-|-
CARQGEQTSYNSPLHF
TGTGCCAGACAGGGAGAGCAAACCTCCTATAATTCACCCCTCCACTTT
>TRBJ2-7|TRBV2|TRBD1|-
CANQNRGSSYEQYF
TGTGCCAACCAAAACAGGGGGAGCTCCTACGAGCAGTACTTC